The 27 T cell receptor beta chains given below trace back to one sample, sequenced in a study of shared clonotypes between healthy human individuals. The method was immunoSEQ multiplex PCR; TCRdb's version includes in-frame clones alone and lacks a portion of them. The table records nearly 750,000 clones, around 70% of them present only once. What was sequenced was memory CD4+ T cells sorted from blood. Specified subset: CD45RA-negative fraction. These receptors were taken from a woman aged 30 to 39 in good health.

This clone was detected ten times or more. The V and J genes are TRBV6-1 and TRBJ1-2; a weak D match, TRBD1 (5 bases). The V end was cut by 5 bases, the J end by 6 bases, with 16 bases between. CDR1 and CDR2 from the germline V gene are MNHNS and SASEGT. The CDR3 sequence is 14 residues long. The CDR3 spells CASSLKKGIDGYTF. CDR3 DNA: TGTGCCAGCAGTCTCAAAAAGGGGATAGATGGCTACACCTTC.

The rearrangement links TRBV19 to TRBJ2-3; 10 bases fit TRBD1. Germline assignment: CDR1 LNHDA and CDR2 SQIVND (reference sequence). Trimming took 1 base from V and 2 from J; bases not matched to a gene: 0. The CDR3 is 15 residues long. In DNA, the CDR3 is TGTGCCAGTAGTATAGGACAGGGGGCCACAGATACGCAGTATTTT. It encodes CASSIGQGATDTQYF.

The chain couples TRBV7-9 to TRBJ1-4; TRBD1 agrees at 7 bases. Germline CDR1 reads SEHNR; CDR2 reads FQNEAQ (reference sequence). Unmatched junction bases numbered 13, after V lost 5 bases and J lost 7 bases. The CDR3 sequence is 16 residues long. As DNA, the CDR3 is TGTGCCAGCAGCCAAGGCGCCGGGACAGAGGGTGAAAAACTGTTTTTT. Amino acid sequence: CASSQGAGTEGEKLFF. Combining the CDR3 with reference TRBV7-9 and TRBJ1-4 gives the whole variable domain DTGVSQNPRHKITKRGQNVTFRCDPISEHNRLYWYRQTLGQGPEFLTYFQNEAQLEKSRLLSDRFSAERPKGSFSTLEIQRTEQGDSAMYLCASSQGAGTEGEKLFFGSGTQLSVL.

The chain employs TRBV28 and TRBJ2-7, with TRBD1 identical over 7 bases. CDR1 MDHEN and CDR2 SYDVKM come from the germline V gene. The J segment lost 1 base and the V segment lost 4 bases, leaving 13 bases of the junction unmatched. CDR3 length: 17 amino acids. DNA for the CDR3: TGTGCCAGCAGTTCCCTCCGGGGTAGGGGGCAATCCTACGAGCAGTACTTC. Protein sequence: CASSSLRGRGQSYEQYF.

The J gene is TRBJ1-4, the V gene TRBV30; TRBD1 matches 10 bases. V lost 3 bases, J lost 8 bases, and 9 bases stayed unmatched. Germline CDR1 and CDR2: GTSNPN and SVGIG (reference sequence). The CDR3 has 15 amino acids. The CDR3 is CAWRGSTGGREKLFF. The CDR3 region has the DNA TGTGCCTGGAGGGGCTCGACAGGGGGCAGGGAAAAACTGTTTTTT.

This chain uses TRBV7-6 with TRBJ2-7; 8 bases match TRBD1. Per the germline V gene, CDR1 is SGHVS and CDR2 is FNYEAQ. The CDR3 has 13 amino acids. J lost 3 bases, V lost 5 bases, and 3 bases had no gene match. The CDR3 DNA follows: TGTGCCAGCAGCCGGGACAGGTTCTACGAGCAGTACTTC. Amino acids: CASSRDRFYEQYF.

V is TRBV28 and J is TRBJ1-5; 9 bases fit TRBD1. Trimming removed 7 bases from V and 5 bases from J; junction bases left unmatched: 15. This CDR3 spans 17 amino acids. Germline lookup yields CDR1 MDHEN and CDR2 SYDVKM. The DNA of the CDR3 is TGTGCCAGCATCCCTTTTTGGGACAGGGAGGCAGATCAGCCCCAGCATTTT. It translates to CASIPFWDREADQPQHF.

The chain recombines TRBV15 with TRBJ1-1; D is unresolved. This CDR3 is built from 13 residues. V was clipped by 4 bases and J by 8 bases, with 14 bases between them. Germline V gene data show CDR1 as LNHNV and CDR2 as YYDKDF (reference sequence). The CDR3 coding sequence is TGTGCCACCAGCATCAGCGGGCCCCGAGAAGCTTTCTTT. This encodes CATSISGPREAFF. Full variable domain (missing parts from reference TRBV15 and TRBJ1-1): DAMVIQNPRYQVTQFGKPVTLSCSQTLNHNVMYWYQQKSSQAPKLLFHYYDKDFNNEADTPDNFQSRRPNTSFCFLDIRSPGLGDTAMYLCATSISGPREAFFGQGTRLTVV.

This clone has just one count. The chain has TRBV5-1 and TRBJ1-2; D possibly corresponds to TRBD1 (5 bases). There are 13 residues in the CDR3. CDR1 is SGHRS, CDR2 YFSETQ, per germline. V was clipped by 2 bases and J by 2 bases, with 7 bases between them. CDR3 nucleotide sequence: TGCGCCAGCAGCTTACCAGGGAACTATGGCTACACCTTC. This gives the protein CASSLPGNYGYTF.

This clone has just a few counts. The V gene is TRBV15, the J gene TRBJ1-2; D call uncertain. Germline values: CDR1 LNHNV, CDR2 YYDKDF (reference sequence). Trimming took off 5 bases at V and 0 bases at J, with 10 bases between the two ends. This CDR3 region has 14 residues. Here the CDR3 DNA reads TGTGCCACCAGCGTCGACACAGCTAACTATGGCTACACCTTC. The encoded protein is CATSVDTANYGYTF.

In this sample, this clone turned up a few times. The chain combines TRBV2 with TRBJ2-7; D not resolved. Germline assignment: CDR1 SNHLY and CDR2 FYNNEI. The CDR3 totals 12 residues. Trimming pared 3 bases from V and 6 bases from J, leaving 9 bases between. The CDR3 DNA sequence: TGTGCCAGCAGTGAGTGGGTTGCCGAGCAGTACTTC. Translation gives CASSEWVAEQYF.

The CDR3: CASSPTEVGTGNTIYF. The DNA of the CDR3 is TGTGCCAGCAGCCCTACCGAGGTAGGGACTGGAAACACCATATATTTT. The V call is TRBV7-9, the J call TRBJ1-3, with D uncertain. Germline V lookup: CDR1 SEHNR, CDR2 FQNEAQ (reference sequence). The germline V and J ends were trimmed by 5 bases and 2 bases, with 16 bases remaining between them. The CDR3 sequence is 16 residues long.

The chain is built from TRBV28 and TRBJ2-1, with 11 bases fitting TRBD1. V shed 7 bases and J 9 bases; nucleotides not matched to a gene: 8. Per the germline V gene, CDR1 is MDHEN and CDR2 is SYDVKM. CDR3 length: 14 amino acids. The CDR3 coding sequence is TGTGCCAGCAACCCGACGGGACAGGGGGGTGAGCAGTTCTTC. Its translation: CASNPTGQGGEQFF.

J is TRBJ2-7 and V is TRBV18; D perhaps matches TRBD2 (5 bases). Between the trimmed V and J ends, which lost 4 bases and 5 bases, there was a span of 12 bases. This CDR3 is 13 amino acids long. Germline lookup yields CDR1 KGHSH and CDR2 LQKENI. The CDR3 nucleotides read TGTGCCAGCTCACAACTAGAGATGGACGAGCAGTACTTC. As protein: CASSQLEMDEQYF.

CDR3 protein: CASSPAPDGAITDTQYF. In nucleotides, the CDR3 is TGCGCCAGCAGTCCAGCTCCGGACGGAGCTATTACAGATACGCAGTATTTT. The chain couples TRBV23-1 to TRBJ2-3; D gene unclear. TRBV23-1 is classed as an ORF, of uncertain function. The CDR3 extends over 17 amino acids. V lost 4 bases, J lost 3 bases, and 20 bases lay in between.

This chain connects TRBV6-6 to TRBJ2-7; a weak D match, TRBD1 (5 bases). CDR1 MNHNY and CDR2 SVGAGI come from the germline V gene (reference sequence). The CDR3 consists of 15 residues. V lost 4 bases and J 6 bases, leaving 19 bases between the germline ends. The CDR3 reads CASSSSDRHPSEQYF. The CDR3 nucleotides read TGTGCCAGCAGTTCCTCCGACAGACATCCTAGCGAGCAGTACTTC.

For the CDR3, the DNA is TGTGCCAGCAGCCCCCCTGGGGGGTCAGATACGCAGTATTTT. Translated: CASSPPGGSDTQYF. The chain uses TRBV7-9 and TRBJ2-3, with D perhaps matching TRBD2 (6 bases). The CDR3 has 14 residues. Germline CDR1 SEHNR, CDR2 FQNEAQ (reference sequence). Trimming took 5 bases from V and 4 from J, leaving 13 bases between them.

This rearrangement joins TRBV7-6 to TRBJ2-1; 9 bases map to TRBD2. The CDR3 is 13 amino acids. Losses at the gene ends were 8 bases for V and 7 bases for J; bases not matched to a gene: 6. Germline assignment: CDR1 SGHVS and CDR2 FNYEAQ. CDR3 coding DNA: TGTGCCAGCTCTAGCGGGATAAGAAATGAGCAGTTCTTC. Translated: CASSSGIRNEQFF.

The CDR3 DNA reads as TGTGCCAGCGTGGGGGACAGGGAGGTAAACACTGAAGCTTTCTTT. Its translation is CASVGDREVNTEAFF. The chain carries TRBV19 and TRBJ1-1; 9 bases agree with TRBD1. Trimming removed 9 bases from V and 2 bases from J; junction bases left unmatched: 10. The CDR3 covers 15 residues. Germline loops: CDR1 LNHDA, CDR2 SQIVND (reference sequence).

This clone was seen a few times. J is TRBJ2-2 and V is TRBV6-5, with D perhaps matching TRBD1 (5 bases). Trimming took 6 bases from V and 2 from J, leaving 10 bases between them. The CDR3 loop spans 14 amino acids. Germline V gives CDR1 MNHEY, CDR2 SVGAGI. The CDR3 is CASRPTVNTGELFF. The CDR3 DNA sequence: TGTGCCAGCAGGCCGACAGTTAACACCGGGGAGCTGTTTTTT.

This clone was observed a handful of times. V is TRBV2 and J is TRBJ1-5, with D unresolved. Germline V gene lookup returns CDR1 SNHLY and CDR2 FYNNEI. V was shortened by 1 base and J by 2 bases, with 9 bases between the two germline ends. This CDR3 has 15 amino acids. As DNA, the CDR3 is TGTGCCAGCAGTGAAGATATAGTCGGCAATCAGCCCCAGCATTTT. Translation: CASSEDIVGNQPQHF.

The rearrangement uses TRBV5-4 and TRBJ1-4, with D possibly TRBD1 on 5 matching bases. CDR3 length equals 15 residues. Trimming took 2 bases from V and 0 from J, leaving 8 bases between them. CDR1 SGHNT and CDR2 YYREEE come from the germline V gene (reference sequence). CDR3 nucleotide sequence: TGTGCCAGCAGCTTCCAGGGTGCAACTAATGAAAAACTGTTTTTT. This sequence encodes CASSFQGATNEKLFF.

On this clone: At one of its ends the junction is not consistent with the germline gene, which may arise from a read error. The chain recombines TRBV10-1 with TRBJ2-7; TRBD1 might be the D (6 bases). Germline V gene lookup returns CDR1 WNHNN and CDR2 SYGVQD (reference sequence). This CDR3 spans 11 amino acids. The CDR3 reads CASSLGQGPPF. The CDR3 nucleotides are TGCGCCAGCAGCCTCGGGCAGGGGCCCCCCTTC.

The chain carries TRBV19 and TRBJ1-1; D might be TRBD1 (5 bases). V lost 10 bases to trimming and J lost 4 bases, with 31 bases between them. The length of the CDR3 is 18 residues. The V gene's germline CDR1 is LNHDA and CDR2 SQIVND (reference sequence). The CDR3 bases are TGTGCCATAGAGAGACTAAGGCGACGGACATCAGCCCGCACTGAAGCTTTCTTT. Translating it yields CAIERLRRRTSARTEAFF.

This clone has just a few counts. This rearrangement joins TRBV18 to TRBJ2-5, with D possibly called TRBD1 or TRBD2 (5 bases each). Germline CDR1 KGHSH, CDR2 LQKENI. The CDR3 covers 14 residues. Trimming left V 3 bases short and J 2 bases short, with 10 bases between. This CDR3 is CASSPGRLQETQYF. CDR3 bases: TGTGCCAGCTCACCGGGACGGTTACAAGAGACCCAGTACTTC.

The V gene is TRBV5-8, the J gene TRBJ1-4, with D possibly matching TRBD1 (5 bases). V shed 0 bases and J shed 6 bases, with 15 bases lying between them. Germline CDR1 SGHTS, CDR2 YDEGEE. CDR3 length: 16 amino acids. The CDR3 spells CASSLVGGTRHEKLFF. The CDR3 bases are TGTGCCAGCAGCTTGGTTGGTGGGACGAGGCATGAAAAACTGTTTTTT.

The rearrangement uses TRBV7-3 and TRBJ1-5; unclear D gene. Germline CDR1 and CDR2: SGHTA and FQGTGA. The CDR3 has 13 amino acids. Trimming took 2 bases from V and 3 from J, leaving 5 bases between them. CDR3: CASSLGANQPQHF. The CDR3 nucleotides read TGTGCCAGCAGCTTAGGAGCCAATCAGCCCCAGCATTTT. The full variable domain, its missing parts supplied by reference TRBV7-3 and TRBJ1-5, is GAGVSQTPSNKVTEKGKYVELRCDPISGHTALYWYRQSLGQGPEFLIYFQGTGAADDSGLPNDRFFAVRPEGSVSTLKIQRTERGDSAVYLCASSLGANQPQHFGDGTRLSIL.